This T cell receptor (beta chain) was sequenced in a study of blood T cell repertoires in COVID-19 (dated by TCRdb to the early 2020s). Describing the broader study: The collaborator samples originated in the United States, Italy and Spain and spanned the acute and convalescent phases of COVID-19. The material from the prospective study consisted of cDNA or gDNA derived from T cells, B-cell-depleted T cells, or PBMCs. Deeply sampled blood TCRbeta repertoires from subjects exposed to, actively infected with, or recovered from COVID-19 were included in the dataset. The repertoires were released in a freely available public database intended as a resource for research on the immune response to SARS-CoV-2. The samples were drawn from the first 160 participants of the ongoing ImmuneRACE study and from 950 to 1,500 subjects provided by 6 global collaborators. A de-identified subject ID, COVID-19 status, age in years and sex were almost always included in the sample metadata. Where available, HLA class I and class II types were taken from metadata supplied by the sample provider and were not determined by assay-based typing.

TCRbeta CDR3 regions were amplified from genomic DNA using the immunoSEQ Assay, a bias-controlled multiplex PCR. The original pipeline was this. Within the assay, amplification of reference gene primers was used to estimate how many nucleated cells each sample contained. To quantify the absolute abundance of each unique TCRbeta CDR3 rearrangement, sequence reads were collapsed and filtered. For each sample, productive Simpson clonality was calculated as the square root of Simpson's diversity index over productive rearrangements. Not all clones reach the TCRdb copy of this immuneACCESS table, which keeps in-frame sequences only. Checked studies attribute under half of the gap to unresolved V genes and leave the rest unexplained. V and J calls and clone size are given by that table; D and trimming were obtained from the DNA. Within this sample are over 90,000 clones, with roughly 76% of them counted one time only. The top ten constitute around 5.2% of the sample.

Concerning this clone: The antigen it binds to is not known. No base-level quality is on record; no much larger clone is a single base apart.

In Seattle, one collaborating source enrolled patients while the infection was active and tracked those patients longitudinally over the course of disease. Collaborating institutions collected whole blood in K2EDTA tubes following their own protocols. For TCRbeta analysis, collaborators shipped samples in one of three forms: frozen whole blood, isolated PBMCs, or DNA extracted from either of those sample types. V gives up 0 bases and J gives up 0 bases, and the segment between their germline ends measures 14 bases. According to the germline V gene, CDR1 reads LGHNA and CDR2 reads YNFKEQ. The CDR3 spans 17 residues, from the cysteine through the phenylalanine. Only CDR3 DNA remains: 51 bases, in frame from the first base. Summary of the overall study and its limitations: Clinical and demographic metadata were provided uncurated, with the amount varying by source and participant.

The specimen was peripheral blood. This sequence was found in a man aged 80 or over with COVID-19, enrolled during active disease. This chain joins TRBV4-2 to TRBJ1-2; the D gene is not confidently resolved. In nucleotides, the sequence is TGTGCCAGCAGCCAAGATCGGTTACAGAAGGCTAACTATGGCTACACCTTC. It translates to CASSQDRLQKANYGYTF.